The entry below gives a single T cell receptor (beta chain) sequence along with its context. Its cognate antigen is unknown. Patients were excluded because of uncontrolled infection, other autoimmune disease, pregnancy or lactation. The data were obtained in a study of T cells in Graves' hyperthyroidism and ophthalmopathy. Study overall: Before treatment of any kind, peripheral blood was taken at initial diagnosis. Whole-study findings and limits: Also found in blood were most expanded thyroid clonotypes above 0.001.

Per germline, CDR1 LGHDT and CDR2 YNNKEL (reference sequence). The CDR3 length is 14 residues. V shed 7 bases and J 10 bases; nucleotides not matched to a gene: 11. The investigators amplified TCR beta CDR3 regions from RNA transcripts. When the TCR CDR3 underwent first-round RT-PCR, the HTBI primer set was used. MiXCR was run by TCRdb on the multiplex PCR reads, yielding one entry per CDR3 protein. Of about 640,000 distinct CDR3 sequences in the sample, less than 25% are singletons; the top ten hold roughly a third. V and J are TRBV3-1 and TRBJ2-1; 9 bases are a match to TRBD2. The sequence came from a man aged 30 to 45 with Graves' ophthalmopathy. Sequenced: blood. CDR3 nucleotide sequence: TGTGCCAGCACCCAGGGGTTAGCGGGAGAAGAGCAGTTCTTC. This gives the protein CASTQGLAGEEQFF.